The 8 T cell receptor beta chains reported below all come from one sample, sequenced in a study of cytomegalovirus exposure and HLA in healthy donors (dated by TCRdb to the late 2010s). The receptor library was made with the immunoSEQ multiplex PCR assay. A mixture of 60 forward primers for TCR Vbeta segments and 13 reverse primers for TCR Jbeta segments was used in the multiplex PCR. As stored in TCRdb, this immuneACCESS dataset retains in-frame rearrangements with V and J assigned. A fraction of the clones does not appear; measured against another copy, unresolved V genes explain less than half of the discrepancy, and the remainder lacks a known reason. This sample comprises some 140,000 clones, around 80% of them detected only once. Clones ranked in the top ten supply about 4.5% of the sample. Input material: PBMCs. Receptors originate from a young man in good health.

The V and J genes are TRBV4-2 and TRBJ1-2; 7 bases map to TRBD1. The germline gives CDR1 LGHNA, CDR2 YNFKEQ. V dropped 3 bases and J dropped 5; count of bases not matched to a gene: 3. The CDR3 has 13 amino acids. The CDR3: CASSHEGAYGYTF. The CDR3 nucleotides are TGTGCCAGCAGCCACGAGGGGGCTTATGGCTACACCTTC.

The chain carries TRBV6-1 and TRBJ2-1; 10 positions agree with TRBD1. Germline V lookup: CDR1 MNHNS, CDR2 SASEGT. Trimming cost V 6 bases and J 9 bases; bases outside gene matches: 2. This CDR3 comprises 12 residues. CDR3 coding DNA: TGTGCCAGCAGGGACAGGGGGGCTGAGCAGTTCTTC. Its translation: CASRDRGAEQFF.

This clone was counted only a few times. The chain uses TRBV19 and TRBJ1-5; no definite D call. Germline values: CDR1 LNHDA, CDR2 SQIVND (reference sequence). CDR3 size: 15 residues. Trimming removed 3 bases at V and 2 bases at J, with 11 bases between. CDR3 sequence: CASSMRGGGNQPQHF. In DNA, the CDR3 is TGTGCCAGTAGTATGAGAGGAGGTGGCAATCAGCCCCAGCATTTT. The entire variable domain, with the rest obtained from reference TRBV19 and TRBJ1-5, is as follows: DGGITQSPKYLFRKEGQNVTLSCEQNLNHDAMYWYRQDPGQGLRLIYYSQIVNDFQKGDIAEGYSVSREKKESFPLTVTSAQKNPTAFYLCASSMRGGGNQPQHFGDGTRLSIL.

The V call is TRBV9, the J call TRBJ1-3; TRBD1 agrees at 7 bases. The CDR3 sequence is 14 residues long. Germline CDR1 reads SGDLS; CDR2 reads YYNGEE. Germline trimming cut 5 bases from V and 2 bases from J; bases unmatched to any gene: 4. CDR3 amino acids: CASRSGGTGNTIYF. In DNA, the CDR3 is TGTGCCAGCAGGTCAGGGGGTACTGGAAACACCATATATTTT.

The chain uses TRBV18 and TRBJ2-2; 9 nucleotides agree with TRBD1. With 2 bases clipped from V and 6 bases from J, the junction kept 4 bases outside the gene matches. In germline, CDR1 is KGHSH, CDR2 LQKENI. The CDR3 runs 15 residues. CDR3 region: CASSPAQGAAGELFF. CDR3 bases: TGTGCCAGCTCACCAGCACAGGGGGCGGCCGGGGAGCTGTTTTTT.

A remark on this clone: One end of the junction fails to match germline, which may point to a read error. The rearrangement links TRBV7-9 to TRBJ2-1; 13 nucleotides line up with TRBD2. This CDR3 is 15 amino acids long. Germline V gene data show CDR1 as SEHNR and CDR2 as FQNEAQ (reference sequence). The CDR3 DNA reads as TGTTCCAGCAGTGCCGGGACTAGCGGGGTCGGAGAGCAGTTCTTC. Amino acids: CSSSAGTSGVGEQFF.

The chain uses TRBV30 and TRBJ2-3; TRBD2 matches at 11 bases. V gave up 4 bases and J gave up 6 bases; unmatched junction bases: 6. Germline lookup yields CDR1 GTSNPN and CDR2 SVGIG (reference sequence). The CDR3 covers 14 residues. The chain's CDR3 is CAWIPLAGVDTQYF. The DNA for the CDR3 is TGTGCCTGGATCCCACTAGCGGGAGTGGATACGCAGTATTTT.

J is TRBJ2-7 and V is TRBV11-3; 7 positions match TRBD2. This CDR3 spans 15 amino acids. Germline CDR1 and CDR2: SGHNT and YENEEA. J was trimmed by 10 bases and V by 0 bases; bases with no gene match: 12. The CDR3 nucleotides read TGTGCCAGCAGCTTAGATTCCCCCGGCGGGAGTTCACAGTACTTC. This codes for CASSLDSPGGSSQYF.